This record covers a single T cell receptor (beta chain). The data were taken from a study of monozygotic twins with cystic fibrosis. CDR1 and CDR2 from the germline V gene are LGHNA and YSLEER. Trimming cost V 1 base and J 4 bases; bases outside gene matches: 5. This CDR3 is built from 17 residues. Assay: immunoSEQ multiplex PCR; the TCRdb copy retains only in-frame clones and omits some. Here the sample spans roughly 24,000 clones, approximately 97% being singletons. This chain uses TRBV4-3 with TRBJ2-2, with TRBD2 matching over 11 bases. The sample taken for sequencing was blood. This TCR was sampled from a girl aged 10 to 17 with cystic fibrosis. As DNA, the CDR3 is TGCGCCAGCAGCCAAGGGGGACTAGCGGCCATCACCGGGGAGCTGTTTTTT. Residues: CASSQGGLAAITGELFF.